The present entry profiles one T cell receptor beta chain with its context. Sequenced material consisted of expressed TCRB transcripts (all of the isolated RNA was reverse transcribed). Libraries were prepared by immunoSEQ multiplex PCR; TCRdb keeps only in-frame clonotypes and omits some of them. The sample consists of 200,000 to 250,000 clones, approximately 70% of them appearing once. A single heparinised draw of approximately 0.12 L on average was taken per donor. The data stem from a study of beta chain features in type 1 diabetes. The receptor was isolated from a man aged 25-40 years in good health. What was sequenced was naive CD4+ T cells from blood.

CDR3 sequence reads: CASSAPGQGAWETQYF. The CDR3 DNA is TGTGCCAGCAGCGCACCGGGACAGGGGGCTTGGGAGACCCAGTACTTC. This chain joins TRBV9 and TRBJ2-5; 12 nucleotides align to TRBD1. CDR1 is SGDLS and CDR2 is YYNGEE in the germline V gene. V lost 3 bases to trimming and J lost 5 bases; unmatched junction nucleotides: 8. This CDR3 has 16 amino acids. The whole variable domain, remainder taken from reference TRBV9 and TRBJ2-5, is DSGVTQTPKHLITATGQRVTLRCSPRSGDLSVYWYQQSLDQGLQFLIQYYNGEERAKGNILERFSAQQFPDLHSELNLSSLELGDSALYFCASSAPGQGAWETQYFGPGTRLLVL.